A single sample gave rise to the 23 T cell receptor beta chains below, sequenced in a study of cytomegalovirus exposure and HLA in healthy donors. Primers included in the PCR were 60 Vbeta and 13 Jbeta primers. Profiled with immunoSEQ multiplex PCR; TCRdb holds only in-frame clones, not every one. Of about 150,000 clones listed, approximately 80% are singletons. Sequenced material: PBMCs. All receptors come from a woman in her forties in good health and CMV-seronegative.

V and J are TRBV7-9 and TRBJ2-7; 11 positions match TRBD2. Trimming removed 4 bases from V and 9 bases from J; junction bases left unmatched: 11. The CDR3 is made up of 15 amino acids. The germline CDR1 and CDR2 sequences are SEHNR and FQNEAQ (reference sequence). The CDR3 DNA follows: TGTGCCAGCAGCTCGCTAGCGGGAGGAACTGTCGCGCAGTACTTC. Translating it yields CASSSLAGGTVAQYF.

In this sample, this clone turned up once. V gene TRBV11-2 combines with J gene TRBJ2-4, with TRBD2 as a possible D gene (5 bases). The germline gives CDR1 SGHAT, CDR2 FQNNGV. V was trimmed by 2 bases and J by 3 bases, leaving 17 bases between them. The CDR3 loop spans 17 amino acids. The CDR3 here is CASSLFAGDFSKNIQYF. Here the CDR3 DNA reads TGTGCCAGCAGCTTATTTGCGGGTGACTTTAGCAAAAACATTCAGTACTTC. Using reference TRBV11-2 and TRBJ2-4 for the parts outside the CDR3, the full variable domain is EAGVAQSPRYKIIEKRQSVAFWCNPISGHATLYWYQQILGQGPKLLIQFQNNGVVDDSQLPKDRFSAERLKGVDSTLKIQPAKLEDSAVYLCASSLFAGDFSKNIQYFGAGTRLSVL.

The rearrangement joins TRBV10-1 to TRBJ2-3; 8 nucleotides match TRBD1. V was clipped by 2 bases and J by 4 bases; unmatched bases: 5. There are 15 residues in the CDR3. Germline CDR1 WNHNN, CDR2 SYGVQD (reference sequence). In DNA, the CDR3 is TGCGCCAGCAGTGAGCCGCAGACAGGGGCAGATACGCAGTATTTT. Residues: CASSEPQTGADTQYF.

This clone was counted only a few times. V usage is TRBV5-1 and J usage is TRBJ1-2; the D is unclear. V lost 4 bases to trimming and J lost 4 bases, with 20 bases between them. The CDR3 consists of 16 residues. Germline V gives CDR1 SGHRS, CDR2 YFSETQ. CDR3 nucleotides: TGCGCCAGCAGCCCCACCCCCGAGGGCAGTCCCTATGGCTACACCTTC. Protein: CASSPTPEGSPYGYTF.

This clone was detected only a few times. The chain joins TRBV18 to TRBJ1-3; 8 bases are shared with TRBD1. The CDR3 runs 15 residues. V lost 3 bases, J lost 2 bases, and 3 bases stayed unmatched. Germline assignment: CDR1 KGHSH and CDR2 LQKENI. CDR3: CASSPRTGPGNTIYF. CDR3 in DNA: TGTGCCAGCTCACCTAGGACAGGGCCTGGAAACACCATATATTTT.

The chain links TRBV7-8 to TRBJ1-1, with TRBD1 matching over 11 bases. V shed 2 bases and J 6 bases; nucleotides not matched to a gene: 2. The CDR3 is 14 amino acids. From germline, CDR1 is SGHVS and CDR2 FQNEAQ. CDR3 sequence: CASSLRTGGSEAFF. CDR3 bases: TGTGCCAGCAGCTTAAGGACAGGGGGCTCTGAAGCTTTCTTT.

The chain couples TRBV5-1 to TRBJ1-5; 10 bases map to TRBD1. The germline CDR1 and CDR2 sequences are SGHRS and YFSETQ. The CDR3 has 15 amino acids. Unmatched junction bases numbered 7, after V lost 3 bases and J lost 7 bases. The CDR3 region is CASSSGTGEGQPQHF. The CDR3 DNA reads TGCGCCAGCAGCTCCGGGACAGGGGAAGGACAGCCCCAGCATTTT.

The chain uses TRBV6-1 and TRBJ2-3, with D perhaps matching TRBD2 (5 bases). The CDR3 runs 17 residues. The V end lost 2 bases, the J end lost 0 bases, and 15 bases lay between the germline ends. Germline CDR1 is MNHNS and CDR2 is SASEGT. The CDR3 DNA follows: TGTGCCAGCAGTGAACTAGCAGGAGAAGCAAGCACAGATACGCAGTATTTT. Amino acids: CASSELAGEASTDTQYF.

This rearrangement joins TRBV28 to TRBJ2-7; D possibly corresponds to TRBD2 (5 bases). The CDR3 totals 13 residues. Trimming pared 8 bases from V and 3 bases from J, leaving 14 bases between. Germline V gene data show CDR1 as MDHEN and CDR2 as SYDVKM. CDR3 sequence (DNA): TGTGCCAGCGAGGGTCTAGCAGGCTACGAGCAGTACTTC. This translates into CASEGLAGYEQYF.

V gene TRBV28 combines with J gene TRBJ2-1; maybe TRBD2 (5 bases). In germline, CDR1 is MDHEN, CDR2 SYDVKM. There are 14 residues in the CDR3. Trimming cost V 6 bases and J 1 base, with 10 bases left between them. In nucleotides, the CDR3 is TGTGCCAGCAGCCCCCCGGGATCCTACAATGAGCAGTTCTTC. Protein sequence: CASSPPGSYNEQFF. Looking up the rest from reference TRBV28 and TRBJ2-1 gives the full variable domain: DVKVTQSSRYLVKRTGEKVFLECVQDMDHENMFWYRQDPGLGLRLIYFSYDVKMKEKGDIPEGYSVSREKKERFSLILESASTNQTSMYLCASSPPGSYNEQFFGPGTRLTVL.

This clone occurred a few times. This chain links TRBV5-1 with TRBJ1-1, with 7 bases that match TRBD1. Looked up from germline, CDR1 is SGHRS and CDR2 is YFSETQ. CDR3 length equals 15 residues. V was clipped by 4 bases and J by 1 base; unmatched bases: 7. The CDR3 protein is CASSKGQRANTEAFF. CDR3 coding DNA: TGCGCCAGCAGCAAGGGACAGAGGGCGAACACTGAAGCTTTCTTT. The whole variable domain, filled in from reference TRBV5-1 and TRBJ1-1, reads KAGVTQTPRYLIKTRGQQVTLSCSPISGHRSVSWYQQTPGQGLQFLFEYFSETQRNKGNFPGRFSGRQFSNSRSEMNVSTLELGDSALYLCASSKGQRANTEAFFGQGTRLTVV.

J is TRBJ1-6 and V is TRBV19, with 7 bases matching TRBD1. The trim removed 11 bases at V and 2 bases at J, leaving 3 bases unmatched. CDR3 length: 13 residues. Germline V gene sequence: CDR1 LNHDA, CDR2 SQIVND (reference sequence). CDR3 nucleotide sequence: TGTGCCGTGGGACAGACCTATAATTCACCCCTCCACTTT. As protein: CAVGQTYNSPLHF. Complete variable domain (other parts from reference TRBV19 and TRBJ1-6): DGGITQSPKYLFRKEGQNVTLSCEQNLNHDAMYWYRQDPGQGLRLIYYSQIVNDFQKGDIAEGYSVSREKKESFPLTVTSAQKNPTAFYLCAVGQTYNSPLHFGNGTRLTVT.

CDR3 in amino acids: CASSLARGQGPSNYGYTF. In DNA form, the CDR3 reads TGCGCCAGCAGCTTGGCCAGAGGACAGGGGCCATCTAACTATGGCTACACCTTC. The chain couples TRBV5-1 to TRBJ1-2, with 9 bases that match TRBD1. Per the germline V gene, CDR1 is SGHRS and CDR2 is YFSETQ. V trimming: 0 bases; J trimming: 0 bases; junction bases outside the gene matches: 9. This CDR3 is 18 amino acids long.

The chain uses TRBV10-2 and TRBJ2-3; 9 nucleotides align to TRBD2. The CDR3 has 18 residues. V lost 7 bases to trimming and J lost 2 bases; unmatched junction nucleotides: 16. Germline V CDR1 and CDR2: WSHSY, SAAADI. Here the CDR3 DNA reads TGCGCCAGCAAGAGCCCTTTTAATAGCGGGGGATACACAGATACGCAGTATTTT. Protein: CASKSPFNSGGYTDTQYF.

The V call is TRBV7-2, the J call TRBJ1-2, with 7 positions matching TRBD1. Germline V CDR1 and CDR2: SGHTA, FQGNSA. CDR3 length: 12 amino acids. V was clipped by 4 bases and J by 8 bases; unmatched bases: 4. CDR3 loop: CASSSQGQGYTF. CDR3 DNA: TGTGCCAGCAGCTCACAGGGGCAGGGCTACACCTTC.

The rearrangement uses TRBV30 and TRBJ2-5, with TRBD2 as a possible D gene (7 bases). This CDR3 has 15 amino acids. CDR1 and CDR2 (germline): GTSNPN, SVGIG (reference sequence). V shed 3 bases and J shed 7 bases, with 21 bases lying between them. CDR3 in DNA: TGTGCCTGGAGACCGCGGGGGCTAACCGAGGGGACCCAGTACTTC. This encodes CAWRPRGLTEGTQYF.

This chain links TRBV6-1 with TRBJ2-7; 9 positions agree with TRBD1. The CDR3 has 13 residues. The V gene end was trimmed by 7 bases and the J gene end by 8 bases; junction bases not matched to a gene: 9. The germline CDR1 and CDR2 sequences are MNHNS and SASEGT. CDR3 protein: CASTTRDREKQYF. Here the CDR3 DNA reads TGTGCCAGCACAACCCGGGACAGGGAAAAGCAGTACTTC.

This chain links TRBV5-8 with TRBJ1-1, with 7 bases identical to TRBD1. The germline gives CDR1 SGHTS, CDR2 YDEGEE. The CDR3 is made up of 18 amino acids. V was pared by 2 bases and J by 5 bases, with 18 bases of the junction left unmatched. This CDR3 is CASSLEVQGIFSGTEAFF. For the CDR3, the DNA is TGTGCCAGCAGCTTAGAAGTACAGGGGATCTTCTCTGGGACTGAAGCTTTCTTT. Filled out from reference TRBV5-8 and TRBJ1-1, the complete variable domain reads EAGVTQSPTHLIKTRGQQATLRCSPISGHTSVYWYQQALGLGLQFLLWYDEGEERNRGNFPPRFSGRQFPNYSSELNVNALELEDSALYLCASSLEVQGIFSGTEAFFGQGTRLTVV.

The V gene is TRBV5-1, the J gene TRBJ1-2; D call uncertain. Trimming took off 0 bases at V and 1 base at J, with 10 bases between the two ends. Looked up from germline, CDR1 is SGHRS and CDR2 is YFSETQ. The CDR3 covers 15 residues. In nucleotides, the CDR3 is TGCGCCAGCAGCTTGGCCAGCGGTAATAACTATGGCTACACCTTC. Amino acids: CASSLASGNNYGYTF. Together with reference TRBV5-1 and TRBJ1-2, the CDR3 gives the full variable domain: KAGVTQTPRYLIKTRGQQVTLSCSPISGHRSVSWYQQTPGQGLQFLFEYFSETQRNKGNFPGRFSGRQFSNSRSEMNVSTLELGDSALYLCASSLASGNNYGYTFGSGTRLTVV.

This clone showed up just a few times. CDR3: CASSRGQGLGNTIYF. The CDR3 DNA sequence: TGTGCCAGCAGTCGGGGACAGGGTCTTGGAAACACCATATATTTT. The chain employs TRBV6-5 and TRBJ1-3; TRBD1 agrees at 9 bases. Trimming took 5 bases from V and 3 from J; bases not matched to a gene: 5. Germline V gene data show CDR1 as MNHEY and CDR2 as SVGAGI. This CDR3 region has 15 residues.

This chain links TRBV4-2 with TRBJ2-3; D not resolved. CDR1 LGHNA and CDR2 YNFKEQ come from the germline V gene. This CDR3 comprises 17 residues. The ends were cut back, 3 bases at V and 0 bases at J, with 16 bases in the middle. The CDR3 region is CASSQNSGSSSTDTQYF. CDR3 coding DNA: TGTGCCAGCAGCCAGAACTCAGGATCCTCTAGCACAGATACGCAGTATTTT.

V usage is TRBV5-4 and J usage is TRBJ1-5, with 11 bases identical to TRBD1. Germline V CDR1 and CDR2: SGHNT, YYREEE (reference sequence). The CDR3 is 15 amino acids. V gave up 5 bases and J gave up 4 bases; unmatched junction bases: 5. The CDR3 loop is CASSPGQGANQPQHF. The CDR3 region has the DNA TGTGCCAGCAGTCCCGGACAGGGGGCTAATCAGCCCCAGCATTTT.

The chain is built from TRBV30 and TRBJ2-5; tentative D call: TRBD2 (5 bases). The CDR3 spans 12 residues. Germline V CDR1 and CDR2: GTSNPN, SVGIG (reference sequence). The V end was cut by 0 bases, the J end by 4 bases, with 6 bases between. The CDR3 here is CAWSVAVETQYF. The CDR3 coding sequence is TGTGCCTGGAGTGTAGCGGTAGAGACCCAGTACTTC.